The clone carrying this T cell receptor beta chain was counted a single time. Its antigen remains unknown. Germline CDR1 MGHRA, CDR2 YSYEKL. This CDR3 has 16 amino acids. V dropped 1 base and J dropped 1 base, with 10 bases sitting between them. The data are from a study of CD8+ T cells in alopecia areata. Overall study findings and caveats: Scalp sequencing captures resident alphabeta T cells of normal skin too. Against the mouse data, patients shared TCRs less clearly, possibly for HLA reasons.

The authors extracted RNA and reverse transcribed it into cDNA as the sequencing template. Sequencing used immunoSEQ multiplex PCR; TCRdb keeps in-frame clones, though not all of them. The sample has about 140,000 clones; 55% are singletons. The chain is built from TRBV4-1 and TRBJ2-2, with D perhaps TRBD2 (5 bases). The sequenced material came from CD4+ T cells sorted from blood. This TCR came from a human donor in good health. The CDR3 spells CASSQGELLNTGELFF. CDR3 nucleotide sequence: TGCGCCAGCAGCCAAGGGGAGCTTTTGAACACCGGGGAGCTGTTTTTT.